Shown below are 14 T cell receptor beta chains from a single sample sequenced in a study of T cells in Graves' hyperthyroidism and ophthalmopathy. RNA transcripts yielded amplified TCR beta CDR3 regions. The TCR CDR3 first-round RT-PCR relied on the HTBI primer set. MiXCR, run by TCRdb on the multiplex PCR reads, gives a single entry per CDR3 protein. Among around 480,000 distinct CDR3 sequences listed, about an eighth were seen once. Sequencing was performed on blood. These receptors were collected from a woman under 30 with Graves' hyperthyroidism.

This clonotype showed up many times. The chain carries TRBV11-2 and TRBJ2-3; 11 bases agree with TRBD1. V lost 2 bases and J lost 3; bases outside the gene matches: 7. The germline CDR1 and CDR2 sequences are SGHAT and FQNNGV. The CDR3 contains 17 residues. CDR3 DNA: TGTGCCAGCAGCTTATTGGTGGGGACAGGGGGTACAGATACGCAGTATTTT. It codes for CASSLLVGTGGTDTQYF. Full variable domain (missing parts from reference TRBV11-2 and TRBJ2-3): EAGVAQSPRYKIIEKRQSVAFWCNPISGHATLYWYQQILGQGPKLLIQFQNNGVVDDSQLPKDRFSAERLKGVDSTLKIQPAKLEDSAVYLCASSLLVGTGGTDTQYFGPGTRLTVL.

This clonotype was counted ten times or more. This sequence joins TRBV6-6 and TRBJ1-1, with D possibly TRBD1 on 5 matching bases. This CDR3 comprises 15 residues. Germline V lookup: CDR1 MNHNY, CDR2 SVGAGI (reference sequence). Trimming left V 0 bases short and J 4 bases short, with 12 bases between. CDR3 sequence (DNA): TGTGCCAGCAGTTACTCGGCCGGGACGGTCACTGAAGCTTTCTTT. This encodes CASSYSAGTVTEAFF.

This clonotype has at least ten counts. The V and J genes are TRBV19 and TRBJ2-1, with TRBD2 matching over 9 bases. The germline V gene has CDR1 LNHDA and CDR2 SQIVND (reference sequence). This CDR3 is 15 amino acids long. The J segment lost 4 bases and the V segment lost 5 bases, leaving 6 bases of the junction unmatched. Here the CDR3 reads CASSSVAGEYNEQFF. CDR3 coding DNA: TGTGCCAGTAGTTCAGTAGCGGGGGAATACAATGAGCAGTTCTTC.

This clonotype occurred a few times. This sequence joins TRBV6-2 or TRBV6-3 and TRBJ1-1, with no clear D. The CDR3 has 12 amino acids. CDR1 is MNHEY and CDR2 is SVGEGT in the germline V gene. The V and J ends lost 6 bases and 8 bases respectively, with 13 bases between them. The chain's CDR3 is CASRIFHEEAFF. The CDR3, as DNA: TGTGCCAGCAGGATATTCCATGAGGAAGCTTTCTTT.

This clonotype occurred many times. The chain is built from TRBV20-1 and TRBJ2-7; 7 nucleotides agree with TRBD1. The germline CDR1 and CDR2 sequences are DFQATT and SNEGSKA (reference sequence). This CDR3 comprises 13 residues. Trimming at V came to 5 bases and at J to 5 bases, leaving 9 bases not matched to a gene. CDR3 nucleotide sequence: TGCAGTGCTGCACAACAGGGGATCCACGAGCAGTACTTC. Translated, it gives CSAAQQGIHEQYF.

There are many counts of this clonotype. The chain carries TRBV6-2 or TRBV6-3 and TRBJ2-5; 11 positions agree with TRBD1. CDR3 length: 16 amino acids. Trimming removed 7 bases from V and 5 bases from J; junction bases left unmatched: 12. Germline CDR1 reads MNHEY; CDR2 reads SVGEGT. The CDR3 region is CASTRPRTGGGETQYF. In nucleotides, the CDR3 is TGTGCCAGCACCAGACCGCGGACAGGGGGCGGTGAGACCCAGTACTTC.

This clonotype has more than one count but fewer than ten. V is TRBV7-9 and J is TRBJ2-1, with TRBD1 identical over 9 bases. CDR1 and CDR2 from the germline V gene are SEHNR and FQNEAQ (reference sequence). The V gene end was trimmed by 5 bases and the J gene end by 8 bases; junction bases not matched to a gene: 7. The CDR3 is made up of 14 amino acids. The CDR3 sequence is CASSRDRGGHEQFF. CDR3 DNA sequence: TGTGCCAGCAGCCGAGACAGGGGGGGGCATGAGCAGTTCTTC.

This clonotype has a count of ten or more. This chain connects TRBV20-1 to TRBJ2-1; TRBD2 agrees at 8 bases. Losses at the gene ends were 3 bases for V and 1 base for J; bases not matched to a gene: 2. The CDR3 totals 14 residues. Germline values: CDR1 DFQATT, CDR2 SNEGSKA (reference sequence). For the CDR3, the DNA is TGCAGTGCTAGGCCTAGCGGGTCCTACAATGAGCAGTTCTTC. It is translated as CSARPSGSYNEQFF.

As for this clonotype: A much larger clone sits a single nucleotide away, making a read error possible. The V call is TRBV12-3 or TRBV12-4, the J call TRBJ1-1, with a tentative D call TRBD1 (5 bases). The V gene lost 8 bases and the J gene lost 4 bases, with 20 bases spanning the gap. The CDR3 covers 15 residues. The CDR3 region is CASLKLSGGGTEAFF. CDR3 in DNA: TGTGCCAGCCTAAAACTTAGCGGGGGGGGCACTGAAGCTTTCTTT.

At least ten counts were recorded for this clonotype. The rearrangement uses TRBV6-5 and TRBJ1-1; maybe TRBD1 (5 bases). The germline V gene has CDR1 MNHEY and CDR2 SVGAGI. There are 14 residues in the CDR3. V gave up 2 bases and J gave up 1 base, with 8 bases separating them. CDR3 loop: CASSYGAGNTEAFF. CDR3 DNA sequence: TGTGCCAGCAGTTACGGGGCGGGGAACACTGAAGCTTTCTTT.

Only a few counts were recorded for this clonotype. The chain uses TRBV9 and TRBJ2-1; TRBD2 matches 9 bases. Trimming removed 4 bases from V and 8 bases from J; junction bases left unmatched: 13. Germline lookup yields CDR1 SGDLS and CDR2 YYNGEE. This CDR3 has 16 residues. The CDR3 bases are TGTGCCAGCAGCCCCAGGGTGCGGGAGGGTGGGGATGAGCAGTTCTTC. This codes for CASSPRVREGGDEQFF.

A word on this clonotype: The junction does not match germline at one end; this may be a read error. The chain is built from TRBV5-1 and TRBJ2-2, with 8 bases matching TRBD2. CDR1 is SGHRS and CDR2 is YFSETQ in the germline V gene. The CDR3 is made up of 14 amino acids. CDR3 sequence: CASRAGEGTGELFF. The CDR3 region has the DNA TGCGCCAGCAGAGCGGGAGAAGGCACCGGGGAGCTGTTTTTC.

This clonotype has at least ten counts. In nucleotides, the CDR3 is TGTGCCAGCAGCATAGGGGTCGGGACTAGCGGCTACAATGAGCAGTTCTTC. Amino acid sequence: CASSIGVGTSGYNEQFF. V usage is TRBV7-6 and J usage is TRBJ2-1, with 11 bases identical to TRBD2. The germline V gene has CDR1 SGHVS and CDR2 FNYEAQ. V shed 5 bases and J 3 bases; nucleotides not matched to a gene: 9. The CDR3 has 17 residues.

This clonotype showed up many times. The chain recombines TRBV9 with TRBJ2-1, with D tentatively TRBD2 (6 bases). The length of the CDR3 is 16 residues. Germline V gene sequence: CDR1 SGDLS, CDR2 YYNGEE. Trimming stripped 3 bases from V and 6 bases from J, with 19 bases between. As DNA, the CDR3 is TGTGCCAGCAGCGCCCGGTCCGGGACTTCCCTCAATGAGCAGTTCTTC. Translation gives CASSARSGTSLNEQFF.